Below are 23 T cell receptor beta chains sequenced from a single sample in a study of cytomegalovirus exposure and HLA in healthy donors. PCR primers comprised 60 Vbeta and 13 Jbeta primers. Generated by immunoSEQ multiplex PCR, the TCRdb table keeps only in-frame clones and is missing some. The table has under 200,000 clones, over 70% seen once. Sequencing used PBMCs. All receptors come from a man aged 18 to 35 in good health and CMV-seropositive.

The rearrangement uses TRBV2 and TRBJ1-6; tentative D call: TRBD1 (6 bases). V dropped 6 bases and J dropped 5 bases, with 14 bases sitting between them. Per germline, CDR1 SNHLY and CDR2 FYNNEI. The CDR3 has 15 amino acids. CDR3 amino acids: CASRAGTSNNSPLHF. CDR3 nucleotides: TGTGCCAGCAGGGCCGGGACATCAAATAATTCACCCCTCCACTTT.

The chain uses TRBV27 and TRBJ1-6; D is perhaps TRBD1 (5 bases). CDR1 is MNHEY, CDR2 SMNVEV, per germline (reference sequence). This CDR3 spans 13 amino acids. The V and J ends lost 6 bases and 9 bases respectively, with 12 bases between them. In DNA form, the CDR3 reads TGTGCCAGCAGCGCAGGCGGGGCTTCACCCCTCCACTTT. Translated: CASSAGGASPLHF.

The chain recombines TRBV7-2 with TRBJ1-5; D remains ambiguous. The CDR3 sequence is 14 residues long. The V and J ends lost 7 bases and 2 bases respectively, with 12 bases between them. In germline, CDR1 is SGHTA, CDR2 FQGNSA. CDR3 loop: CASTMPGGNQPQHF. DNA of the CDR3: TGTGCCAGCACCATGCCAGGTGGCAATCAGCCCCAGCATTTT. The full variable domain, rest sourced from reference TRBV7-2 and TRBJ1-5, is GAGVSQSPSNKVTEKGKDVELRCDPISGHTALYWYRQSLGQGLEFLIYFQGNSAPDKSGLPSDRFSAERTGGSVSTLTIQRTQQEDSAVYLCASTMPGGNQPQHFGDGTRLSIL.

The V gene is TRBV4-1, the J gene TRBJ1-1; 7 bases are a match to TRBD1. Germline CDR1 and CDR2: MGHRA and YSYEKL. After removal of 3 bases from V and 5 bases from J, the junction contained 9 bases not matched to a gene. CDR3 size: 15 residues. This CDR3 is CASSHRWDSGTEAFF. The CDR3 DNA follows: TGCGCCAGCAGCCACCGCTGGGACAGTGGGACTGAAGCTTTCTTT.

This chain joins TRBV5-6 and TRBJ1-2; perhaps TRBD1 as D (5 bases). V was cut by 0 bases and J by 4 bases, with 10 bases left in between. Germline loops: CDR1 SGHDT, CDR2 YYEEEE. The CDR3 is 14 amino acids. CDR3: CASSLVAGIYGYTF. DNA of the CDR3: TGTGCCAGCAGCTTGGTAGCAGGGATCTATGGCTACACCTTC.

V usage is TRBV5-6 and J usage is TRBJ2-1; 7 bases match TRBD2. The germline V gene encodes CDR1 SGHDT and CDR2 YYEEEE. V lost 2 bases to trimming and J lost 8 bases; unmatched junction nucleotides: 13. The CDR3 is 16 amino acids. Here the CDR3 reads CASSFFFGAGVYEQFF. The CDR3 DNA sequence: TGTGCCAGCAGCTTCTTTTTCGGGGCGGGAGTGTATGAGCAGTTCTTC. Based on the CDR3 plus reference TRBV5-6 and TRBJ2-1, the full variable domain is DAGVTQSPTHLIKTRGQQVTLRCSPKSGHDTVSWYQQALGQGPQFIFQYYEEEERQRGNFPDRFSGHQFPNYSSELNVNALLLGDSALYLCASSFFFGAGVYEQFFGPGTRLTVL.

The rearrangement links TRBV5-4 to TRBJ2-7; 7 bases map to TRBD1. The germline gives CDR1 SGHNT, CDR2 YYREEE (reference sequence). J lost 3 bases, V lost 3 bases, and 9 bases had no gene match. This CDR3 region has 15 residues. CDR3 nucleotide sequence: TGTGCCAGCAGCTCTGATACAGGGGACATCTACGAGCAGTACTTC. Translation: CASSSDTGDIYEQYF.

The CDR3 reads CASSYNSPHTGELFF. Here the CDR3 DNA reads TGTGCCAGCAGTTACAACTCACCCCACACCGGGGAGCTGTTTTTT. The gene calls are TRBV6-6 and TRBJ2-2, with D uncertain. The germline V and J ends were trimmed by 2 bases and 3 bases, with 10 bases remaining between them. This CDR3 has 15 amino acids. Germline lookup yields CDR1 MNHNY and CDR2 SVGAGI (reference sequence).

The chain carries TRBV5-1 and TRBJ1-3; D unresolved. The germline CDR1 and CDR2 sequences are SGHRS and YFSETQ. V was clipped by 0 bases and J by 3 bases, with 7 bases between them. The CDR3 sequence is 14 residues long. In DNA, the CDR3 is TGCGCCAGCAGCTTGGGCCAGGATGGAAACACCATATATTTT. Amino acid sequence: CASSLGQDGNTIYF.

This chain links TRBV4-1 with TRBJ1-1; the D is unclear. This CDR3 region has 14 residues. Trimming took off 3 bases at V and 3 bases at J, with 11 bases between the two ends. The germline gives CDR1 MGHRA, CDR2 YSYEKL. DNA of the CDR3: TGCGCCAGCAGCCACACAACCGGGGACACTGAAGCTTTCTTT. Protein product: CASSHTTGDTEAFF.

The chain is built from TRBV4-2 and TRBJ2-2; TRBD2 might be the D (5 bases). The CDR3 is made up of 14 amino acids. Germline values: CDR1 LGHNA, CDR2 YNFKEQ. The CDR3 bases are TGTGCTACCCTCGGGCGGGTTAACACCGGGGAGCTGTTTTTT. The encoded protein is CATLGRVNTGELFF.

The rearrangement links TRBV6-6 to TRBJ1-2; D gene ambiguous. Germline V lookup: CDR1 MNHNY, CDR2 SVGAGI (reference sequence). V dropped 0 bases and J dropped 5 bases, with 16 bases sitting between them. This CDR3 has 16 residues. The CDR3 DNA is TGTGCCAGCAGTTACTCGGCGGGCGTTGACACGTATGGCTACACCTTC. This translates into CASSYSAGVDTYGYTF.

The CDR3: CASSLVRQETQYF. The CDR3 coding sequence is TGTGCCAGCAGCTTGGTTCGTCAAGAGACCCAGTACTTC. V is TRBV5-4 and J is TRBJ2-5; no clear D gene. Germline-derived CDR1 and CDR2 are SGHNT and YYREEE (reference sequence). With 0 bases removed from V and 2 bases from J, the gap between germline ends came to 5 bases. The CDR3 runs 13 residues.

The chain joins TRBV10-3 to TRBJ2-7, with 7 bases fitting TRBD2. Germline V gene lookup returns CDR1 ENHRY and CDR2 SYGVKD. Trimming at V came to 4 bases and at J to 0 bases, leaving 9 bases not matched to a gene. This CDR3 region has 16 residues. CDR3 region: CAISGSGTKRSYEQYF. Here the CDR3 DNA reads TGTGCCATCAGTGGGTCCGGGACTAAGCGCTCCTACGAGCAGTACTTC.

The chain has TRBV7-9 and TRBJ2-7, with TRBD1 matching over 8 bases. V lost 4 bases, J lost 7 bases, and 6 bases stayed unmatched. The germline V gene encodes CDR1 SEHNR and CDR2 FQNEAQ (reference sequence). The CDR3 spans 13 residues. CDR3 DNA: TGTGCCAGCAGCTCGACAGGGGTAAATGAGCAGTACTTC. Amino acid sequence: CASSSTGVNEQYF.

The chain has TRBV4-1 and TRBJ1-5; 7 nucleotides match TRBD1. Germline V gene lookup returns CDR1 MGHRA and CDR2 YSYEKL. V shed 0 bases, J shed 2 bases, and the junction held 4 bases outside the gene matches. There are 16 residues in the CDR3. CDR3 sequence: CASSQERQGRNQPQHF. CDR3 coding DNA: TGCGCCAGCAGCCAAGAAAGACAGGGCCGCAATCAGCCCCAGCATTTT.

The rearrangement links TRBV19 to TRBJ1-1, with D unresolved. The germline V gene has CDR1 LNHDA and CDR2 SQIVND (reference sequence). Trimming left V 7 bases short and J 0 bases short, with 15 bases between. The CDR3 has 15 residues. The CDR3 loop is CASIDGSSMNTEAFF. The DNA for the CDR3 is TGTGCCAGTATTGATGGTTCAAGCATGAACACTGAAGCTTTCTTT.

This chain joins TRBV13 and TRBJ2-4; 9 bases fit TRBD1. The junction had 7 bases not matched to a gene; V was cut back by 5 bases and J by 2 bases. The germline CDR1 and CDR2 sequences are PRHDT and FYEKMQ (reference sequence). The CDR3 runs 16 residues. This CDR3 is CASSHRQGETKNIQYF. Written as DNA, the CDR3 is TGTGCCAGCAGCCACCGACAGGGGGAGACCAAAAACATTCAGTACTTC.

This clone appeared a few times. The chain employs TRBV10-3 and TRBJ1-2; 7 nucleotides match TRBD1. Per germline, CDR1 ENHRY and CDR2 SYGVKD. V shed 5 bases, J shed 4 bases, and the junction held 13 bases outside the gene matches. The CDR3 is made up of 16 amino acids. CDR3 in DNA: TGTGCCATCAGTTTAGCGACAGGGAAGGGACTCTATGGCTACACCTTC. Residues: CAISLATGKGLYGYTF.

The chain couples TRBV5-5 to TRBJ2-1; D possibly corresponds to TRBD2 (7 bases). This CDR3 has 13 amino acids. Germline V gives CDR1 SGHKS, CDR2 YYEKEE (reference sequence). Trimming left V 4 bases short and J 8 bases short, with 13 bases between. CDR3 bases: TGTGCCAGCAGCAAAGAGGGGGGGCATGAGCAGTTCTTC. Its translation: CASSKEGGHEQFF.

This clone was counted between two and nine times. This chain connects TRBV4-2 to TRBJ1-2; tentatively, D is TRBD1 (6 bases). Trimming removed 0 bases at V and 3 bases at J, with 17 bases between. The CDR3 sequence is 17 residues long. Germline assignment: CDR1 LGHNA and CDR2 YNFKEQ. CDR3: CASSQESAAAGDYGYTF. The CDR3 DNA is TGTGCCAGCAGCCAAGAATCAGCCGCCGCAGGGGACTATGGCTACACCTTC.

This clone came up a few times. This chain uses TRBV21-1 with TRBJ1-1; the D segment call TRBD1 is taken from the table without a DNA check. TRBV21-1 has pseudogene status. The CDR3 length is 16 residues. The CDR3 loop reads CASSSTNDRPNTEAFF. CDR3 DNA sequence: TGTGCCAGCAGCTCCACCAACGACAGGCCGAACACTGAAGCTTTCTTT.

This sequence joins TRBV5-6 and TRBJ2-2; D remains unclear. Germline loops: CDR1 SGHDT, CDR2 YYEEEE. This CDR3 contains 14 residues. With 0 bases removed from V and 6 bases from J, the gap between germline ends came to 9 bases. The DNA for the CDR3 is TGTGCCAGCAGCTTGGACCTAGGTGCCGGGGAGCTGTTTTTT. Its protein product is CASSLDLGAGELFF.